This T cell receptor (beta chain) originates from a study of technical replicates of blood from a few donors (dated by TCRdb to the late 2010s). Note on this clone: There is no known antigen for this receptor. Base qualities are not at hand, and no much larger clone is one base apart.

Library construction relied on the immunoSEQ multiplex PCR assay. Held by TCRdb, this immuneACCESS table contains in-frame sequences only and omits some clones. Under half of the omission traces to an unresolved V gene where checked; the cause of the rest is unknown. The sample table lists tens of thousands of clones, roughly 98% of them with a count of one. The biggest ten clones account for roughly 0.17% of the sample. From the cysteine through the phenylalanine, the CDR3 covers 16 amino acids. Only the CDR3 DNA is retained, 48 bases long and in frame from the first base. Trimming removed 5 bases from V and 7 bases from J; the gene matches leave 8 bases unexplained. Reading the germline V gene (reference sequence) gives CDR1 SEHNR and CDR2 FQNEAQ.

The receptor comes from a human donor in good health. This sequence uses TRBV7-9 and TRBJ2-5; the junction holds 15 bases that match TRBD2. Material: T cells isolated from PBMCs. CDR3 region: CASSPGLAGGTGTQYF. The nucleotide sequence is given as TGTGCCAGCAGCCCTGGACTAGCGGGAGGGACGGGGACCCAGTACTTC.